This entry describes one T cell receptor (beta chain). This specimen belongs to a study of cytomegalovirus exposure and HLA in healthy donors. There are 15 residues in the CDR3. Trimming took off 2 bases at V and 6 bases at J, with 13 bases between the two ends. Germline values: CDR1 MNHNS, CDR2 SASEGT. Libraries were prepared by immunoSEQ multiplex PCR; TCRdb keeps only in-frame clonotypes and omits some of them. The data hold 200,000 or so clones, with around 88% observed a single time. The chain uses TRBV6-1 and TRBJ2-2; TRBD1 might be the D (5 bases). The sequencing input was PBMCs. This receptor was identified in a woman under 30 in good health and CMV-seronegative. The CDR3 is CASSEFRGGAGELFF. DNA for the CDR3: TGTGCCAGCAGTGAATTTAGGGGCGGCGCCGGGGAGCTGTTTTTT.